The 19 T cell receptor beta chains given below trace back to one sample, sequenced in a study of shared clonotypes between healthy human individuals. As defined, naive CD8 cells were CD45RO-negative and positively selected for CCR7, with terminally differentiated effector memory CD45RA+ cells excluded. The method was immunoSEQ multiplex PCR; TCRdb's version includes in-frame clones alone and lacks a portion of them. Among roughly 2 million clones listed, approximately 94% were seen once. The sequencing sample was made of naive CD8+ T cells sorted from blood. The receptors were gathered from a man between 18 and 29 years old in good health.

The CDR3 here is CSVTPSHSYEQYF. CDR3 nucleotides: TGCAGCGTTACCCCGAGCCACTCCTACGAGCAGTACTTC. The chain uses TRBV29-1 and TRBJ2-7; D remains ambiguous. Germline values: CDR1 SQVTM, CDR2 ANQGSEA. V was shortened by 5 bases and J by 0 bases, with 11 bases between the two germline ends. The CDR3 length is 13 residues.

The chain has TRBV4-1 and TRBJ2-7; 8 nucleotides align to TRBD2. Germline values: CDR1 MGHRA, CDR2 YSYEKL. V was pared by 0 bases and J by 2 bases, with 9 bases of the junction left unmatched. The length of the CDR3 is 17 residues. CDR3 sequence (DNA): TGCGCCAGCAGCCAAGACTACACTAGCGGAATTACCTACGAGCAGTACTTC. Amino acids: CASSQDYTSGITYEQYF.

The V gene is TRBV27, the J gene TRBJ2-3; 7 bases line up with TRBD1. The junction had 6 bases not matched to a gene; V was cut back by 0 bases and J by 6 bases. The CDR3 runs to 15 residues. CDR1 is MNHEY and CDR2 is SMNVEV in the germline V gene (reference sequence). This CDR3 reads CASSLSRTGEDTQYF. CDR3 bases: TGTGCCAGCAGTTTATCCCGGACAGGCGAGGATACGCAGTATTTT.

The chain combines TRBV4-2 with TRBJ1-2, with D tentatively TRBD1 (5 bases). Germline V lookup: CDR1 LGHNA, CDR2 YNFKEQ. CDR3 size: 15 residues. Trimming cost V 4 bases and J 2 bases, with 14 bases left between them. CDR3 DNA: TGTGCCAGCAGCCCCGAGGCAGGGAACAACTATGGCTACACCTTC. It yields the protein CASSPEAGNNYGYTF.

A word on this clone: Other DNA sequences in the same sample also yield this CDR3. The chain employs TRBV6-6 and TRBJ2-5; no clear D gene. CDR3 size: 11 residues. Germline assignment: CDR1 MNHNY and CDR2 SVGAGI (reference sequence). Trimming removed 3 bases at V and 3 bases at J, with 2 bases between. CDR3 region: CASSYEETQYF. The DNA for the CDR3 is TGTGCCAGCAGTTATGAAGAGACCCAGTACTTC.

The V call is TRBV7-3, the J call TRBJ1-4; D is possibly TRBD1 (6 bases). The CDR3 has 18 amino acids. V lost 1 base and J lost 0, with 15 bases in between. Per the germline V gene, CDR1 is SGHTA and CDR2 is FQGTGA. The CDR3 DNA reads as TGTGCCAGCAGCTTAAGGGCTCGGACAGATACAACTAATGAAAAACTGTTTTTT. Its translation is CASSLRARTDTTNEKLFF.

This sequence joins TRBV6-1 and TRBJ1-1; D remains unclear. The CDR3 is 17 residues long. V shed 2 bases and J shed 7 bases, with 23 bases lying between them. Looked up from germline, CDR1 is MNHNS and CDR2 is SASEGT. The CDR3 loop is CASSEPLGSERAFEAFF. The CDR3 DNA reads TGTGCCAGCAGTGAACCCCTGGGTTCTGAGAGGGCTTTTGAAGCTTTCTTT.

The V call is TRBV5-8, the J call TRBJ1-2, with D uncertain. Germline V gene data show CDR1 as SGHTS and CDR2 as YDEGEE. CDR3 length: 16 residues. V was trimmed by 3 bases and J by 4 bases, leaving 19 bases between them. The CDR3 sequence is CASSWTGYSPSYGYTF. CDR3 nucleotides: TGTGCCAGCAGCTGGACGGGATACTCTCCCTCCTATGGCTACACCTTC.

As concerns this clone: At the DNA level, this CDR3 is encoded by other sequences in the same sample as well. This chain links TRBV4-1 with TRBJ2-7, with D tentatively TRBD2 (6 bases). The CDR3 consists of 13 residues. V dropped 4 bases and J dropped 3 bases, with 10 bases sitting between them. The V gene's germline CDR1 is MGHRA and CDR2 YSYEKL. The CDR3 coding sequence is TGCGCCAGCAGCCTGGGACTTAACTACGAGCAGTACTTC. It yields the protein CASSLGLNYEQYF.

V gene TRBV4-1 combines with J gene TRBJ1-4; tentative D call: TRBD1 (5 bases). Germline CDR1 and CDR2: MGHRA and YSYEKL. V dropped 1 base and J dropped 8 bases, with 11 bases sitting between them. The CDR3 is made up of 14 amino acids. This CDR3 is CASSQARGTEKLFF. CDR3 nucleotides: TGCGCCAGCAGCCAAGCGAGGGGAACGGAAAAACTGTTTTTT.

The CDR3 DNA reads as TGTGCCAGCAGCTCCGGGTCTGGAAGCTCCTACGAGCAGTACTTC. As protein: CASSSGSGSSYEQYF. V gene TRBV7-9 combines with J gene TRBJ2-7, with D unclear. Trimming removed 4 bases at V and 0 bases at J, with 13 bases between. This CDR3 is built from 15 residues. Germline CDR1 reads SEHNR; CDR2 reads FQNEAQ (reference sequence). The full variable domain, rest sourced from reference TRBV7-9 and TRBJ2-7, is DTGVSQNPRHKITKRGQNVTFRCDPISEHNRLYWYRQTLGQGPEFLTYFQNEAQLEKSRLLSDRFSAERPKGSFSTLEIQRTEQGDSAMYLCASSSGSGSSYEQYFGPGTRLTVT.

The chain joins TRBV7-8 to TRBJ2-7, with 7 nucleotides matching TRBD1. Germline values: CDR1 SGHVS, CDR2 FQNEAQ. This CDR3 spans 14 amino acids. Trimming took 1 base from V and 3 from J; bases not matched to a gene: 3. The CDR3 is CASSLEDRYYEQYF. CDR3 DNA: TGTGCCAGCAGCTTAGAGGACAGGTACTACGAGCAGTACTTC.

The genes are TRBV7-9 and TRBJ1-2, with no clear D. Trimming stripped 6 bases from V and 6 bases from J, with 17 bases between. From germline, CDR1 is SEHNR and CDR2 FQNEAQ (reference sequence). CDR3 size: 14 residues. The CDR3 coding sequence is TGTGCCAGCAGTCGAGACCTGGATGTCAATGGCTACACCTTC. As protein: CASSRDLDVNGYTF.

The V and J genes are TRBV27 and TRBJ2-7; 7 bases fit TRBD2. This CDR3 is 14 amino acids long. Trimming took 4 bases from V and 2 from J; bases not matched to a gene: 5. The germline V gene has CDR1 MNHEY and CDR2 SMNVEV (reference sequence). The chain's CDR3 is CASSYGGGAYEQYF. The CDR3 DNA reads as TGTGCCAGCAGTTATGGGGGAGGGGCCTACGAGCAGTACTTC.

This clone showed up just once. The genes are TRBV30 and TRBJ1-2, with 11 bases identical to TRBD1. V was pared by 2 bases and J by 8 bases, with 7 bases of the junction left unmatched. The CDR3 length is 14 residues. Germline CDR1 GTSNPN, CDR2 SVGIG (reference sequence). This CDR3 is CAWSTSGTGGGYTF. The CDR3 DNA is TGTGCCTGGAGTACTTCCGGGACAGGGGGGGGCTACACCTTC.

The V and J genes are TRBV6-5 and TRBJ2-7; a weak D match, TRBD2 (6 bases). V shed 5 bases and J shed 6 bases, with 17 bases lying between them. The germline V gene encodes CDR1 MNHEY and CDR2 SVGAGI. The CDR3 has 14 residues. The CDR3 bases are TGTGCCAGCAGTAGCGGAGGGGTGGGGGTCGAGCAGTACTTC. It translates to CASSSGGVGVEQYF.

This chain joins TRBV2 and TRBJ2-7; D is undetermined. Germline CDR1 and CDR2: SNHLY and FYNNEI. V lost 3 bases and J 2 bases, leaving 11 bases between the germline ends. The CDR3 covers 14 residues. This CDR3 reads CASSEAGITYEQYF. CDR3 DNA: TGTGCCAGCAGTGAGGCAGGAATTACCTACGAGCAGTACTTC.

The V call is TRBV9, the J call TRBJ2-1, with 8 bases aligning to TRBD2. The J segment lost 9 bases and the V segment lost 1 base, leaving 6 bases of the junction unmatched. CDR3 size: 14 residues. Germline assignment: CDR1 SGDLS and CDR2 YYNGEE. The CDR3 coding sequence is TGTGCCAGCAGCGTAACCGGGGGGGCCCGTGAGCAGTTCTTC. Translated: CASSVTGGAREQFF.

Concerning this clone itself: One end of the junction fails to match germline, which may point to a read error. The chain has TRBV7-7 and TRBJ2-5; D not certain. The CDR3 has 15 amino acids. The germline gives CDR1 SSHAT, CDR2 FNYEAQ (reference sequence). The CDR3 bases are TGTGCTAGCACCCTTAATATGGGTTACCAAGAGACCCAGTACTTC. As protein: CASTLNMGYQETQYF.